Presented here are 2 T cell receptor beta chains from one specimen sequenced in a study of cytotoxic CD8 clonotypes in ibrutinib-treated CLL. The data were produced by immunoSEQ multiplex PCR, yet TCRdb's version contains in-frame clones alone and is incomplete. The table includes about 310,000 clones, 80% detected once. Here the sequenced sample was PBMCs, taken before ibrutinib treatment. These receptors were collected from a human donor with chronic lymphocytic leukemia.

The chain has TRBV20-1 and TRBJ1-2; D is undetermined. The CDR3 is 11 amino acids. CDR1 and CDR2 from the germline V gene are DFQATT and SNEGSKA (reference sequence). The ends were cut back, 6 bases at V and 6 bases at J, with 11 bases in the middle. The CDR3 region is CSAVPSDGYTF. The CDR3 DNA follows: TGCAGTGCCGTTCCTTCGGATGGCTACACCTTC.

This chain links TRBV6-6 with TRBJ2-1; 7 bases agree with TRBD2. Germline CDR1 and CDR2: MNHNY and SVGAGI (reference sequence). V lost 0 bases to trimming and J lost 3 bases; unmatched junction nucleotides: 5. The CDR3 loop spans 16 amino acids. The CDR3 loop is CASSYSAGALYNEQFF. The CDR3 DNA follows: TGTGCCAGCAGTTACTCTGCGGGAGCCCTCTACAATGAGCAGTTCTTC.